The 22 T cell receptor beta chains below all came from one sample that was sequenced in a study of shared clonotypes between healthy human individuals (dated by TCRdb to 2020 to 2021). Library generation was performed with the immunoSEQ multiplex PCR assay. TCRdb took over this immuneACCESS table, retaining in-frame rearrangements with V and J assigned. Such tables are incomplete; in checked studies, under half of the missing clones stem from an unresolved V gene, and the remainder is unexplained. The table for this sample lists 2 million to 3 million clones; roughly 93% of them were counted only once. The ten largest clones represent around 0.37% of the sample. Input material: naive CD4+ T cells from PBMCs. Read against the paper, the sample's cell subset or site label means: CD45RA+ positively selected. The origin of the receptors is a man younger than 35 in good health. Some clones in this sample may be carry-over from other donors' samples.

The V gene is TRBV5-1, the J gene TRBJ2-3; TRBD1 might be the D (5 bases). Germline loops: CDR1 SGHRS, CDR2 YFSETQ. The CDR3 runs to 14 residues. With 0 bases removed from V and 6 bases from J, the gap between germline ends came to 11 bases. In nucleotides, the CDR3 is TGCGCCAGCAGCTTGGGGGGCCTAAAGGATACGCAGTATTTT. Translation gives CASSLGGLKDTQYF.

The V and J genes are TRBV10-3 and TRBJ2-7; TRBD2 agrees at 7 bases. Germline lookup yields CDR1 ENHRY and CDR2 SYGVKD. V lost 10 bases, J lost 7 bases, and 13 bases stayed unmatched. This CDR3 contains 13 residues. The CDR3 nucleotides read TGTGCCACCGGGGGGACGATCGCGGTAGAGCAGTACTTC. It codes for CATGGTIAVEQYF.

This clone occurred once. A read error may account for a junction end that differs from germline. The gene calls are TRBV6-6 and TRBJ2-7; 13 bases fit TRBD2. Germline CDR1 and CDR2: MNHNY and SVGAGI (reference sequence). This CDR3 region has 14 residues. This CDR3 is CASSYSVTSGRSSF. The CDR3 DNA reads as TGTGCCAGCAGTTACTCAGTGACTAGCGGGAGGTCCTCCTTC.

As regards this clone: The sample carries other DNA sequences with the same CDR3. The V and J genes are TRBV10-3 and TRBJ2-7; D gene uncertain. The CDR3 spans 12 residues. The germline CDR1 and CDR2 sequences are ENHRY and SYGVKD. Trimming stripped 2 bases from V and 2 bases from J, with 4 bases between. The CDR3 reads CAISEDTYEQYF. The CDR3 DNA reads TGTGCCATCAGTGAGGATACCTACGAGCAGTACTTC.

The chain couples TRBV5-1 to TRBJ2-2; possible D gene TRBD2, 6 bases. The V and J ends lost 4 bases and 5 bases respectively, with 18 bases between them. Germline assignment: CDR1 SGHRS and CDR2 YFSETQ. This CDR3 region has 16 residues. DNA of the CDR3: TGCGCCAGCAGCCCGCCGGAGAAGCGGGTAACCGGGGAGCTGTTTTTT. It is translated as CASSPPEKRVTGELFF.

The chain employs TRBV28 and TRBJ1-5; TRBD1 matches 8 bases. There are 12 residues in the CDR3. Germline V gene sequence: CDR1 MDHEN, CDR2 SYDVKM. The V segment lost 7 bases and the J segment 7 bases; nucleotides outside the gene matches: 3. CDR3 nucleotides: TGTGCCAGCACAGGGGGCTCACAGCCCCAGCATTTT. This codes for CASTGGSQPQHF.

This rearrangement joins TRBV7-8 to TRBJ1-2; 9 bases line up with TRBD1. The CDR3 loop spans 15 amino acids. V shed 1 base and J 7 bases; nucleotides not matched to a gene: 7. Germline CDR1 SGHVS, CDR2 FQNEAQ. CDR3: CASSLEGQGKSGYTF. The CDR3 nucleotides are TGTGCCAGCAGCTTAGAGGGACAGGGAAAAAGTGGCTACACCTTC. The complete variable domain, with remaining parts taken from reference TRBV7-8 and TRBJ1-2, reads GAGVSQSPRYKVAKRGQDVALRCDPISGHVSLFWYQQALGQGPEFLTYFQNEAQLDKSGLPSDRFFAERPEGSVSTLKIQRTQQEDSAVYLCASSLEGQGKSGYTFGSGTRLTVV.

The chain links TRBV11-3 to TRBJ2-3; perhaps TRBD2 as D (6 bases). V was trimmed by 3 bases and J by 3 bases, leaving 16 bases between them. This CDR3 is 16 amino acids long. CDR1 and CDR2 from the germline V gene are SGHNT and YENEEA. This CDR3 is CASSLTTGEGTDTQYF. The CDR3 nucleotides are TGTGCCAGCAGCTTGACGACGGGAGAAGGGACAGATACGCAGTATTTT.

The chain combines TRBV30 with TRBJ2-1, with TRBD2 as a possible D gene (6 bases). V dropped 1 base and J dropped 15 bases, with 16 bases sitting between them. The V gene's germline CDR1 is GTSNPN and CDR2 SVGIG (reference sequence). The CDR3 runs to 12 residues. CDR3: CAWSAFSGARFF. For the CDR3, the DNA is TGTGCCTGGAGTGCCTTTAGCGGTGCGCGGTTCTTC.

The chain uses TRBV5-1 and TRBJ2-7; unclear D gene. CDR3 length: 11 amino acids. V was cut by 0 bases and J by 6 bases, with 4 bases left in between. CDR1 and CDR2 (germline): SGHRS, YFSETQ. CDR3 region: CASSLGLEQYF. CDR3 coding DNA: TGCGCCAGCAGCTTGGGACTCGAGCAGTACTTC.

V gene TRBV29-1 combines with J gene TRBJ2-5, with D uncertain. The CDR3 contains 13 residues. Trimming removed 4 bases from V and 7 bases from J, with 16 bases in between. Germline CDR1 reads SQVTM; CDR2 reads ANQGSEA. The CDR3 reads CSVGNSLGRTQYF. In DNA, the CDR3 is TGCAGCGTTGGGAACAGCCTGGGAAGGACCCAGTACTTC. The whole variable domain, filled in from reference TRBV29-1 and TRBJ2-5, reads SAVISQKPSRDICQRGTSLTIQCQVDSQVTMMFWYRQQPGQSLTLIATANQGSEATYESGFVIDKFPISRPNLTFSTLTVSNMSPEDSSIYLCSVGNSLGRTQYFGPGTRLLVL.

The chain is built from TRBV19 and TRBJ1-1; 9 nucleotides match TRBD1. The trim removed 1 base at V and 8 bases at J, leaving 5 bases unmatched. The CDR3 runs 14 residues. The germline gives CDR1 LNHDA, CDR2 SQIVND (reference sequence). The CDR3 region has the DNA TGTGCCAGTAGTATAGCACGGGACAGGGCCGAAGCTTTCTTT. This sequence encodes CASSIARDRAEAFF.

The genes are TRBV30 and TRBJ1-1; D perhaps matches TRBD1 (6 bases). Germline values: CDR1 GTSNPN, CDR2 SVGIG (reference sequence). V was shortened by 2 bases and J by 6 bases, with 19 bases between the two germline ends. The CDR3 is 15 residues long. The CDR3 DNA reads as TGTGCCTGGAGTCTTCCGGGGCAGGGGAGAGCTGAAGCTTTCTTT. Translation: CAWSLPGQGRAEAFF.

Here the CDR3 DNA reads TGTGCCATCAGTCGGGACAGGACTAATGAAAAACTGTTTTTT. Protein sequence: CAISRDRTNEKLFF. J is TRBJ1-4 and V is TRBV10-3, with 8 bases aligning to TRBD1. The CDR3 has 14 residues. Germline V gene sequence: CDR1 ENHRY, CDR2 SYGVKD. The V gene end was trimmed by 5 bases and the J gene end by 2 bases; junction bases not matched to a gene: 1.

This clone appeared once. The chain combines TRBV2 with TRBJ1-5; the D gene is possibly TRBD1 (5 bases). Germline CDR1 reads SNHLY; CDR2 reads FYNNEI. The CDR3 extends over 14 amino acids. The V end was cut by 0 bases, the J end by 6 bases, with 9 bases between. The CDR3 spells CASSEAQGRQPQHF. The CDR3 nucleotides are TGTGCCAGCAGTGAAGCCCAGGGACGTCAGCCCCAGCATTTT.

Note on this clone: The same CDR3 arises from other DNA sequences in this sample as well. The CDR3 reads CASSILAANTGELFF. The CDR3 DNA reads TGTGCCAGTAGTATACTAGCGGCAAACACCGGGGAGCTGTTTTTT. The V gene is TRBV19, the J gene TRBJ2-2, with 7 positions matching TRBD2. Germline V lookup: CDR1 LNHDA, CDR2 SQIVND (reference sequence). CDR3 length: 15 residues. Unmatched junction bases numbered 2, after V lost 2 bases and J lost 2 bases.

The V call is TRBV19, the J call TRBJ2-5; TRBD2 aligns across 7 bases. This CDR3 comprises 16 residues. J gave up 7 bases and V 5 bases, and 16 bases lay outside the gene matches. Germline V CDR1 and CDR2: LNHDA, SQIVND (reference sequence). Here the CDR3 DNA reads TGTGCCAGTAGTTCCAGCGGGGCAGGGCTGGGTGGGACCCAGTACTTC. This codes for CASSSSGAGLGGTQYF.

The chain carries TRBV11-1 and TRBJ2-2, with TRBD1 identical over 7 bases. CDR3 size: 14 residues. Germline CDR1 reads SGHAT; CDR2 reads FQDESV (reference sequence). The J segment lost 2 bases and the V segment lost 7 bases, leaving 4 bases of the junction unmatched. The CDR3 spells CASTGQINTGELFF. The CDR3 nucleotides read TGTGCCAGCACGGGACAGATAAACACCGGGGAGCTGTTTTTT.

The rearrangement links TRBV10-3 to TRBJ2-3; D call uncertain. The germline V gene encodes CDR1 ENHRY and CDR2 SYGVKD. This CDR3 has 13 amino acids. Trimming took 4 bases from V and 4 from J, leaving 9 bases between them. The CDR3 coding sequence is TGTGCCATCAGTGGAAAAGGTGCAGATACGCAGTATTTT. It is translated as CAISGKGADTQYF.

The V and J genes are TRBV6-1 and TRBJ1-4; tentatively, D is TRBD1 (6 bases). The CDR3 spans 14 residues. V lost 2 bases and J 7 bases, leaving 11 bases between the germline ends. From germline, CDR1 is MNHNS and CDR2 SASEGT. CDR3 sequence: CASSERQGREKLFF. For the CDR3, the DNA is TGTGCCAGCAGTGAACGGCAGGGGCGTGAAAAACTGTTTTTT.

This sequence joins TRBV2 and TRBJ1-2; D might be TRBD1 (5 bases). The germline V gene has CDR1 SNHLY and CDR2 FYNNEI. V was trimmed by 6 bases and J by 0 bases, leaving 11 bases between them. The CDR3 loop spans 14 amino acids. CDR3 in amino acids: CASRRDGSNYGYTF. In DNA form, the CDR3 reads TGTGCCAGCAGACGGGACGGATCTAACTATGGCTACACCTTC.

This clone was found once. The V gene is TRBV5-6, the J gene TRBJ1-3; maybe TRBD1 (5 bases). Germline V gene lookup returns CDR1 SGHDT and CDR2 YYEEEE. CDR3 size: 14 residues. V was shortened by 1 base and J by 3 bases, with 8 bases between the two germline ends. For the CDR3, the DNA is TGTGCCAGCAGCTTGAACAGGCTTGGAAACACCATATATTTT. It is translated as CASSLNRLGNTIYF.